This TCR beta chain stems from a study of T cell repertoires in cytomegalovirus infection (dated by TCRdb to about 2019). Background for the entire study: Donor HLA type was relevant to the analysis, as public TCR beta signatures indicated carriage of CMV infection together with the matching HLA type. The study at large found these results: Carriers of CMV infection plus the relevant HLA type were discriminated by the cumulative frequency of public TCR beta family members in the study cohort and in an independent roughly 320-donor cohort. In the ex vivo response, HLA-C-restricted CMV-specific TCR beta clonotypes were dominant, and in two of eight donors the single most frequent clonotype came from this HLA-C-restricted group.

TCRdb lists the instrument as Illumina HiSeq 1500. TCRdb reanalyzed the raw reads on its own, using fastp at Q25 for trimming and MiXCR for clone calling, and kept in-frame beta chains. Rows matching on CDR3 protein sequence are summarized as one entry with the most common DNA and genes. For this sample there are about 320,000 distinct CDR3 sequences; around 9.5% appear just once. Jointly, the top ten make up about 4.5% of the sample. Trimming removed 7 bases from V and 5 bases from J, leaving 9 bases between the germline ends. The CDR3 measures 11 amino acids from cysteine to phenylalanine. Just the 33-base CDR3 DNA is kept, in frame starting at base 1. There are a few counts of this clonotype. What antigen it recognizes has not been identified. Base qualities are not at hand, and no much larger clone is one base apart.

The receptor chain draws on TRBV12-3 or TRBV12-4 and TRBJ2-7; TRBD2 is possibly the D segment (5 matching bases). The specimen was PBMCs. The TCR sequence derives from a human donor in good health (CMV status not recorded). Some clones in this sample may be carry-over from other donors' samples. The CDR3 region reads CASKRYNEQYF. The DNA reads TGTGCCAGCAAGCGGTATAACGAGCAGTACTTC.